Following are 9 T cell receptor beta chains from one sample sequenced in a study of T cell responses to AZD1222 COVID-19 vaccine (dated by TCRdb to the early 2020s). The time point label here, explained by the study, means: about 28 days (+/-7) after the second vaccine dose. Libraries were constructed by the immunoSEQ multiplex PCR assay. Not all clones reach the TCRdb copy of this immuneACCESS table, which keeps in-frame sequences only. Checked studies attribute under half of the gap to unresolved V genes and leave the rest unexplained. In all, the sample holds some 140,000 clones, and 85% to 95% of those were seen once. Approximately 7% of the sample rests with the top ten. This specimen consisted of peripheral blood, obtained 28 days after the second AZD1222 dose. Receptor source: an adult who received the AZD1222 COVID-19 vaccine.

The rearrangement uses TRBV14 and TRBJ1-1, with a tentative D call TRBD1 (5 bases). CDR1 is SGHDN and CDR2 is FVKESK in the germline V gene. The V and J ends lost 1 base and 4 bases respectively, with 10 bases between them. The CDR3 consists of 14 residues. This chain's CDR3 is CASSQGMRGTEAFF. The CDR3 DNA reads as TGTGCCAGCAGCCAAGGCATGAGGGGCACTGAAGCTTTCTTT.

As concerns this clone: This same CDR3 is encoded by further DNA sequences in the sample. This chain connects TRBV7-8 to TRBJ1-6; D ambiguous. Looked up from germline, CDR1 is SGHVS and CDR2 is FQNEAQ. The V end was cut by 1 base, the J end by 10 bases, with 8 bases between. The CDR3 consists of 13 residues. The CDR3 loop is CASSLDIGSPLHF. CDR3 DNA sequence: TGTGCCAGCAGCTTAGATATAGGCTCACCCCTCCACTTT.

The chain employs TRBV7-3 and TRBJ2-2, with 9 nucleotides matching TRBD2. The ends lost 1 base at V and 3 bases at J; junction bases unmatched: 3. Germline V gene lookup returns CDR1 SGHTA and CDR2 FQGTGA. This CDR3 comprises 16 residues. CDR3 bases: TGTGCCAGCAGCTTAATGAGCGGGGGGCACACCGGGGAGCTGTTTTTT. Translated, it gives CASSLMSGGHTGELFF. Based on the CDR3 plus reference TRBV7-3 and TRBJ2-2, the full variable domain is GAGVSQTPSNKVTEKGKYVELRCDPISGHTALYWYRQSLGQGPEFLIYFQGTGAADDSGLPNDRFFAVRPEGSVSTLKIQRTERGDSAVYLCASSLMSGGHTGELFFGEGSRLTVL.

The chain employs TRBV6-2 or TRBV6-3 and TRBJ2-5, with 9 bases fitting TRBD2. Trimming removed 5 bases from V and 5 bases from J; junction bases left unmatched: 18. Germline V lookup: CDR1 MNHEY, CDR2 SVGEGT. The CDR3 extends over 18 amino acids. The CDR3 reads CASSNHPTSGLGDETQYF. CDR3 nucleotides: TGTGCCAGCAGTAACCATCCGACTAGCGGTTTAGGGGATGAGACCCAGTACTTC.

The chain uses TRBV2 and TRBJ2-5, with 8 bases matching TRBD2. Per the germline V gene, CDR1 is SNHLY and CDR2 is FYNNEI. The V segment lost 1 base and the J segment 1 base; nucleotides outside the gene matches: 8. This CDR3 region has 17 residues. The CDR3 here is CASSEGGGGPVQETQYF. The CDR3 region has the DNA TGTGCCAGCAGTGAAGGAGGCGGGGGGCCCGTCCAAGAGACCCAGTACTTC.

The V call is TRBV11-3, the J call TRBJ2-7; D unresolved. Germline V gene sequence: CDR1 SGHNT, CDR2 YENEEA. The CDR3 has 12 amino acids. Trimming removed 5 bases from V and 7 bases from J, with 12 bases in between. CDR3 sequence reads: CASSPTPPEQYF. The CDR3 DNA sequence: TGTGCCAGCAGCCCAACCCCCCCGGAGCAGTACTTC. The entire variable domain, with the rest obtained from reference TRBV11-3 and TRBJ2-7, is as follows: EAGVVQSPRYKIIEKKQPVAFWCNPISGHNTLYWYLQNLGQGPELLIRYENEEAVDDSQLPKDRFSAERLKGVDSTLKIQPAELGDSAVYLCASSPTPPEQYFGPGTRLTVT.

The genes are TRBV4-1 and TRBJ2-2; D tentatively fits TRBD1 or TRBD2 (5 bases each). The germline V gene has CDR1 MGHRA and CDR2 YSYEKL. Between the trimmed V and J ends, which lost 1 base and 5 bases, there was a span of 14 bases. The CDR3 spans 16 residues. CDR3 sequence: CASSQGPGGITGELFF. CDR3 in DNA: TGCGCCAGCAGCCAAGGCCCTGGGGGTATAACCGGGGAGCTGTTTTTT.

The chain carries TRBV18 and TRBJ2-5; D possibly corresponds to TRBD2 (6 bases). Trimming left V 3 bases short and J 4 bases short, with 9 bases between. Looked up from germline, CDR1 is KGHSH and CDR2 is LQKENI. The CDR3 runs 13 residues. The CDR3 sequence is CASSPLGGETQYF. CDR3 DNA sequence: TGTGCCAGCTCACCTCTGGGAGGAGAGACCCAGTACTTC.

The chain recombines TRBV20-1 with TRBJ1-1; tentatively, D is TRBD1 (6 bases). The CDR3 totals 15 residues. The germline V and J ends were trimmed by 3 bases and 1 base, with 15 bases remaining between them. CDR1 DFQATT and CDR2 SNEGSKA come from the germline V gene (reference sequence). The CDR3 region is CSASSPIRGNTEAFF. The DNA for the CDR3 is TGCAGTGCTAGTTCTCCTATCAGGGGGAACACTGAAGCTTTCTTT.